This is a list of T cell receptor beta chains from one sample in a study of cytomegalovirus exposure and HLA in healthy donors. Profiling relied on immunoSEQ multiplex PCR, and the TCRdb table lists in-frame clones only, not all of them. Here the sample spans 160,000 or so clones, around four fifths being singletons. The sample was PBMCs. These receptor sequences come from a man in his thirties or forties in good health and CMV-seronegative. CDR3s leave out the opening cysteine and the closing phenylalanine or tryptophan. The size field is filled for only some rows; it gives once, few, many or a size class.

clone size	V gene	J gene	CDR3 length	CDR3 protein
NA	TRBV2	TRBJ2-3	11	AGSGVYTDTQY
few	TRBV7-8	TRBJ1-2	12	ASSPNERGGSYT
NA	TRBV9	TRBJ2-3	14	ASSSPRAGGSDTQY
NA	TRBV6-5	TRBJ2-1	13	ASSPDRSTIREQF
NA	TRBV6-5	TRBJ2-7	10	ASSNGPYEQY
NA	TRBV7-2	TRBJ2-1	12	ASSADRRYNEQF
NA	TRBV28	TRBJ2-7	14	ASRPSSGSGSDEQY
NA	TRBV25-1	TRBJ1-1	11	ASSVQGYTEAF
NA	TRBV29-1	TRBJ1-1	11	SVERRGWTEAF
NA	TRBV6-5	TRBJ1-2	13	ASSYSRVANYGYT
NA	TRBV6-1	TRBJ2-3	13	ASTEWDRLPDTQY
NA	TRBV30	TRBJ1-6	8	AWGTGDLH
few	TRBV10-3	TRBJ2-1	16	AISERAGGPSSYNEQF
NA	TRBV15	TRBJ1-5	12	ATSRESGNQPQH
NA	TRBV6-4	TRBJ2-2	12	ASSGVFNTGELF
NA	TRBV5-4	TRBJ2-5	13	ASSLSGGIQETQY
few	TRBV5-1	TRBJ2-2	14	ASSLAGRGNTGELF
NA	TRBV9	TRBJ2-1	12	ASSVGGLDNEQF
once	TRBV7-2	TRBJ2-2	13	ASSLEPHRVGELF
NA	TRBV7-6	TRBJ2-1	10	ASKTGGREQF
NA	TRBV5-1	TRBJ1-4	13	ASSSSRGTNEKLF
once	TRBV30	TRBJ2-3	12	AWSAEQGTDTQY
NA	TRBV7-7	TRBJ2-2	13	ASSLARRNTGELF
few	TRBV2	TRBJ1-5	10	ASSEPNQPQH
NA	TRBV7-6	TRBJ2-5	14	ASKPSTSGGAETQY
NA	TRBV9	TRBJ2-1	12	ASSVDQGRDEQF